This is a list of T cell receptor beta chains from one sample in a study of long-term antiretroviral therapy in people with HIV. TCRdb's table, derived via immunoSEQ multiplex PCR, lists solely in-frame clones and lacks some. This sample has approximately 37,000 clones, with roughly 87% found just once. The source was unsorted PBMCs, collected 1 year after starting antiretroviral therapy. The origin of the receptors is a man between 18 and 29 years old with HIV. CDR3s leave out the opening cysteine and the closing phenylalanine or tryptophan.

v_call cdr3_aa
TRBV27 ASNPLQGAGAGGQPQH
TRBV6-5 ASSYKGTANEKLF
TRBV9 ASSVGQGGNQPQH
TRBV2 AAGATNHDFEAF
TRBV19 ASIGTDQPQH
TRBV13 ASRGPGGYNEQF
TRBV7-9 ASSGPRNYYGYT
TRBV7-8 ASSLGGYQPQH
TRBV4-3 ASSVYTGGTGELF
TRBV6-1 ATRQGPNYGYT
TRBV29-1 SVEDFTGSSEGAYNEQF
TRBV19 ASSIVEGNTEAF
TRBV6-6 ASTRDRTSNQPQH
TRBV29-1 SAEVGMNTEAF
TRBV6-6 ASRRQGMNTEAF
TRBV6-5 ASSQINPGLGELF
TRBV6-5 ASSYSGTVGNQPQH
TRBV19 ASSFGANRISYNEQF
TRBV27 ASSPPGLGTDTQY
TRBV7-8 ASSFGWIQETQY
TRBV6-1 ASLLAGRYTGELF
TRBV6-5 ASTTARANTEAF
TRBV7-2 ASSLDPHFYEQY
TRBV4-1 ASSPSGLTNEKLF
TRBV9 ASSVEGQSSYNEQF
TRBV19 ASSPDRGGSRSDEQF
TRBV19 ASSGEPNEKLF
TRBV6-5 ASSHPPGEAF
TRBV6-5 ASSSGLNQPQH
TRBV4-3 ASSQGGGVGGELF
TRBV7-6 ASSIGTETYEQY
TRBV6-5 ASSYYDTPLAEAF
TRBV7-7 ASSSQGQETQY
TRBV13 ASSDRVGEQY
TRBV6-5 ASSEGRGAF
TRBV5-1 ASSLSMNTEAF
TRBV25-1 ASSEAGTGGYEQY
TRBV7-2 ASSLWAGGLGNEQF
TRBV27 ASSFSGTYGYT
TRBV28 ASRPVPPLTGDVTDTQY
TRBV28 ASSFMGGGNQPQH
TRBV7-6 ASSASGGRIYNEQF
TRBV29-1 SVEAEDPDRSYNEQF